The rows below give T cell receptor beta chains drawn from one sample of a study of OX40 agonist ivuxolimab in advanced cancers. The assay was immunoSEQ multiplex PCR, and TCRdb's table has in-frame clones only and misses some. The sample includes 60,000 to 75,000 clones, almost 95% of them seen just once. Here the sequenced sample was CD4+ or CD8+ T cells sorted from blood, taken in a trial of the OX40 agonist ivuxolimab. Receptors originate from an adult with an advanced solid tumor such as melanoma, head and neck, liver or kidney cancer. CDR3s include the opening cysteine and the closing phenylalanine or tryptophan. A D gene is named only where the DNA matches it firmly. Clone size appears in some rows only: once, few, many, or a class for an expanded clone.

v_gene: TRBV4-1
abundance: NA
j_gene: TRBJ1-1
d_gene: NA
CDR3aa: CASSQVSLRANTEAFF
CDR3nt: TGCGCCAGCAGCCAAGTTTCCCTCAGGGCCAACACTGAAGCTTTCTTT

v_gene: TRBV9
abundance: NA
j_gene: TRBJ1-1
d_gene: TRBD1
CDR3aa: CASSVSRGPNTEAFF
CDR3nt: TGTGCCAGCAGCGTAAGTAGGGGGCCGAACACTGAAGCTTTCTTT

v_gene: TRBV27
abundance: once
j_gene: TRBJ1-1
d_gene: NA
CDR3aa: CASSLYPGNTEAFF
CDR3nt: TGTGCCAGCAGTTTATATCCAGGGAACACTGAAGCTTTCTTT

v_gene: TRBV21-1
abundance: NA
j_gene: TRBJ2-7
d_gene: NA
CDR3aa: CASSKAGSGSYEQYF
CDR3nt: TGTGCCAGCAGCAAGGCCGGGAGCGGATCCTACGAGCAGTACTTC

v_gene: TRBV28
abundance: NA
j_gene: TRBJ2-1
d_gene: NA
CDR3aa: CASSLSGGMAYNEQFF
CDR3nt: TGTGCCAGCAGTTTATCTGGCGGGATGGCCTACAATGAGCAGTTCTTC

v_gene: TRBV27
abundance: NA
j_gene: TRBJ1-4
d_gene: NA
CDR3aa: CASSRGSSLEKLFF
CDR3nt: TGTGCCAGCAGTAGGGGGTCCTCCCTTGAAAAACTGTTTTTT

v_gene: TRBV14
abundance: NA
j_gene: TRBJ2-7
d_gene: NA
CDR3aa: CASSHWDRKYEQYF
CDR3nt: TGTGCCAGCAGCCACTGGGACCGCAAATACGAGCAGTACTTC

v_gene: TRBV14
abundance: NA
j_gene: TRBJ2-1
d_gene: NA
CDR3aa: CASSQDPNYNEQFF
CDR3nt: TGTGCCAGCAGCCAAGACCCCAACTACAATGAGCAGTTCTTC

v_gene: TRBV12-1
abundance: NA
j_gene: TRBJ2-7
d_gene: NA
CDR3aa: CASRFIDRGLYEQYF
CDR3nt: TGTGCCAGCAGGTTTATAGACAGGGGATTATACGAGCAGTACTTC

v_gene: TRBV5-4
abundance: NA
j_gene: TRBJ2-7
d_gene: NA
CDR3aa: CASSLVEGREQYF
CDR3nt: TGTGCCAGCAGCTTGGTTGAGGGGAGGGAGCAGTACTTC

v_gene: TRBV11-2
abundance: NA
j_gene: TRBJ2-3
d_gene: NA
CDR3aa: CASSLVSTDTQYF
CDR3nt: TGTGCCAGCAGCTTAGTAAGCACAGATACGCAGTATTTT

v_gene: TRBV29-1
abundance: NA
j_gene: TRBJ1-4
d_gene: TRBD1
CDR3aa: CSVLTGAGEKLFF
CDR3nt: TGCAGCGTCTTGACAGGGGCAGGCGAAAAACTGTTTTTT

v_gene: TRBV7-9
abundance: NA
j_gene: TRBJ1-2
d_gene: NA
CDR3aa: CASSLAGRIYGYTF
CDR3nt: TGTGCCAGCAGCTTAGCGGGCAGGATCTATGGCTACACCTTC

v_gene: TRBV6-4
abundance: few
j_gene: TRBJ2-1
d_gene: TRBD2
CDR3aa: CASSELAGGYNEQFF
CDR3nt: TGTGCCAGCAGTGAGTTAGCGGGAGGGTACAATGAGCAGTTCTTC

v_gene: TRBV27
abundance: NA
j_gene: TRBJ2-7
d_gene: NA
CDR3aa: CASSLGSTGFEQYF
CDR3nt: TGTGCCAGCAGTTTGGGAAGTACAGGGTTCGAGCAGTACTTC

v_gene: TRBV4-1
abundance: NA
j_gene: TRBJ2-5
d_gene: NA
CDR3aa: CASSQDEGETQYF
CDR3nt: TGCGCCAGCAGCCAAGATGAAGGGGAGACCCAGTACTTC

v_gene: TRBV7-2
abundance: NA
j_gene: TRBJ2-7
d_gene: NA
CDR3aa: CASSIDPYYEQYF
CDR3nt: TGTGCCAGCAGCATTGACCCTTACTACGAGCAGTACTTC

v_gene: TRBV29-1
abundance: NA
j_gene: TRBJ2-7
d_gene: NA
CDR3aa: CSVHDGSYEQYF
CDR3nt: TGCAGCGTTCATGACGGCTCCTACGAGCAGTACTTC

v_gene: TRBV2
abundance: NA
j_gene: TRBJ2-1
d_gene: TRBD2
CDR3aa: CASRELAGGNNEQFF
CDR3nt: TGTGCCAGCAGAGAACTAGCGGGGGGAAACAATGAGCAGTTCTTC

v_gene: TRBV7-8
abundance: NA
j_gene: TRBJ2-3
d_gene: NA
CDR3aa: CASSLSFSGFTDTQYF
CDR3nt: TGTGCCAGCAGCTTATCTTTTAGCGGCTTCACAGATACGCAGTATTTT

v_gene: TRBV4-1
abundance: NA
j_gene: TRBJ1-4
d_gene: NA
CDR3aa: CASSQALVPGDEKLFF
CDR3nt: TGCGCCAGCAGCCAAGCCCTGGTCCCGGGGGATGAAAAACTGTTTTTT

v_gene: TRBV19
abundance: NA
j_gene: TRBJ1-2
d_gene: TRBD1
CDR3aa: CASSHGTGIGYTF
CDR3nt: TGTGCCAGTAGTCACGGGACAGGGATTGGCTACACCTTC

v_gene: TRBV6-6
abundance: NA
j_gene: TRBJ1-2
d_gene: NA
CDR3aa: CASSYGQTNYGYTF
CDR3nt: TGTGCCAGCAGTTACGGGCAGACTAACTATGGCTACACCTTC

v_gene: TRBV7-2
abundance: NA
j_gene: TRBJ1-4
d_gene: NA
CDR3aa: CASSFSGTSEKLFF
CDR3nt: TGTGCCAGCAGCTTTTCCGGGACAAGTGAAAAACTGTTTTTT

v_gene: TRBV29-1
abundance: NA
j_gene: TRBJ1-2
d_gene: NA
CDR3aa: CSVEENYGYTF
CDR3nt: TGCAGCGTTGAGGAGAACTATGGCTACACCTTC

v_gene: TRBV9
abundance: NA
j_gene: TRBJ1-2
d_gene: NA
CDR3aa: CASSSGANYGYTF
CDR3nt: TGTGCCAGCAGCAGCGGTGCTAACTATGGCTACACCTTC

v_gene: TRBV5-4
abundance: NA
j_gene: TRBJ1-1
d_gene: NA
CDR3aa: CASSLEQMNTEAFF
CDR3nt: TGTGCCAGCAGCTTGGAACAGATGAACACTGAAGCTTTCTTT

v_gene: TRBV2
abundance: NA
j_gene: TRBJ2-3
d_gene: NA
CDR3aa: CASFLGSTDTQYF
CDR3nt: TGTGCCAGCTTCCTAGGGAGCACAGATACGCAGTATTTT

v_gene: TRBV4-1
abundance: NA
j_gene: TRBJ1-1
d_gene: NA
CDR3aa: CASSLVAGLVDTEAFF
CDR3nt: TGCGCCAGCAGCCTTGTAGCAGGTTTAGTGGACACTGAAGCTTTCTTT

v_gene: TRBV5-1
abundance: NA
j_gene: TRBJ2-5
d_gene: NA
CDR3aa: CASGWTRQETQYF
CDR3nt: TGCGCCAGCGGGTGGACACGACAAGAGACCCAGTACTTC

v_gene: TRBV7-6
abundance: NA
j_gene: TRBJ2-7
d_gene: TRBD2
CDR3aa: CASSSEAGAYEQYF
CDR3nt: TGTGCCAGCAGCTCAGAGGCGGGGGCCTACGAGCAGTACTTC

v_gene: TRBV10-3
abundance: NA
j_gene: TRBJ2-2
d_gene: TRBD1
CDR3aa: CASRDAGQEAFGELFF
CDR3nt: TGTGCCTCCCGGGATGCGGGACAGGAGGCTTTCGGGGAGCTGTTTTTT

v_gene: TRBV7-9
abundance: NA
j_gene: TRBJ2-1
d_gene: NA
CDR3aa: CASSPPGVNEQFF
CDR3nt: TGTGCCAGCAGTCCTCCGGGGGTCAATGAGCAGTTCTTC

v_gene: TRBV5-1
abundance: NA
j_gene: TRBJ1-1
d_gene: TRBD1
CDR3aa: CASSLAGTGEVTEAFF
CDR3nt: TGCGCCAGCAGCTTGGCGGGTACAGGGGAGGTCACTGAAGCTTTCTTT

v_gene: TRBV28
abundance: NA
j_gene: TRBJ1-2
d_gene: NA
CDR3aa: CASSFTGEFNYGYTF
CDR3nt: TGTGCCAGCAGTTTTACGGGGGAATTTAACTATGGCTACACCTTC

v_gene: TRBV6-5
abundance: NA
j_gene: TRBJ1-2
d_gene: TRBD1
CDR3aa: CASSPSTGSYGYTF
CDR3nt: TGTGCCAGCAGCCCATCGACAGGGTCCTATGGCTACACCTTC

v_gene: TRBV5-1
abundance: NA
j_gene: TRBJ2-1
d_gene: NA
CDR3aa: CASSLGGEQFF
CDR3nt: TGCGCCAGCAGCTTGGGAGGTGAGCAGTTCTTC

v_gene: TRBV7-9
abundance: NA
j_gene: TRBJ2-1
d_gene: NA
CDR3aa: CASSLALGNEQFF
CDR3nt: TGTGCCAGCAGCTTAGCGCTAGGAAATGAGCAGTTCTTC

v_gene: TRBV9
abundance: NA
j_gene: TRBJ2-1
d_gene: NA
CDR3aa: CASSVEGTGVNENNEQFF
CDR3nt: TGTGCCAGCAGCGTAGAGGGTACGGGGGTCAATGAGAACAATGAGCAGTTCTTC

v_gene: TRBV19
abundance: NA
j_gene: TRBJ2-7
d_gene: TRBD2
CDR3aa: CASSPTSGRGEQYF
CDR3nt: TGTGCCAGTAGTCCGACTAGCGGGAGGGGCGAGCAGTACTTC

v_gene: TRBV7-9
abundance: NA
j_gene: TRBJ2-7
d_gene: TRBD2
CDR3aa: CASSLTSGGWYEQYF
CDR3nt: TGTGCCAGCAGCTTGACTAGCGGGGGGTGGTACGAGCAGTACTTC

v_gene: TRBV6-6
abundance: once
j_gene: TRBJ2-1
d_gene: TRBD2
CDR3aa: CASKILAGVYNEQFF
CDR3nt: TGTGCCAGTAAAATTCTAGCGGGGGTATACAATGAGCAGTTCTTC

v_gene: TRBV7-9
abundance: NA
j_gene: TRBJ2-7
d_gene: NA
CDR3aa: CASSRGTRGSYEQYF
CDR3nt: TGTGCCAGCAGCCGGGGTACGAGGGGGTCCTACGAGCAGTACTTC

v_gene: TRBV7-9
abundance: NA
j_gene: TRBJ1-2
d_gene: NA
CDR3aa: CASSFDGYTF
CDR3nt: TGTGCCAGCAGCTTTGATGGCTACACCTTC

v_gene: TRBV19
abundance: NA
j_gene: TRBJ1-2
d_gene: NA
CDR3aa: CASSMGVGAYGYTF
CDR3nt: TGTGCCAGTAGTATGGGGGTTGGGGCCTATGGCTACACCTTC

v_gene: TRBV25-1
abundance: NA
j_gene: TRBJ2-7
d_gene: NA
CDR3aa: CASSERAGWVHEQYF
CDR3nt: TGTGCCAGCAGTGAAAGGGCAGGGTGGGTCCACGAGCAGTACTTC

v_gene: TRBV4-3
abundance: once
j_gene: TRBJ2-5
d_gene: NA
CDR3aa: CASSLSKYQETQYF
CDR3nt: TGCGCCAGCAGCCTTTCTAAGTACCAAGAGACCCAGTACTTC

v_gene: TRBV30
abundance: NA
j_gene: TRBJ1-5
d_gene: NA
CDR3aa: CAWSDYSNQPQHF
CDR3nt: TGTGCCTGGAGCGATTATAGCAATCAGCCCCAGCATTTT

v_gene: TRBV6-4
abundance: NA
j_gene: TRBJ2-1
d_gene: NA
CDR3aa: CASSQDGSSYNEQFF
CDR3nt: TGTGCCAGCAGCCAAGACGGGAGCTCCTACAATGAGCAGTTCTTC

v_gene: TRBV9
abundance: few
j_gene: TRBJ2-3
d_gene: NA
CDR3aa: CASSVEGAASTDTQYF
CDR3nt: TGTGCCAGCAGCGTAGAGGGAGCTGCTAGCACAGATACGCAGTATTTT

v_gene: TRBV4-1
abundance: NA
j_gene: TRBJ1-2
d_gene: TRBD1
CDR3aa: CASSQEDRQGIYGYTF
CDR3nt: TGCGCCAGCAGCCAAGAGGATAGACAGGGGATCTATGGCTACACCTTC

v_gene: TRBV6-5
abundance: NA
j_gene: TRBJ2-1
d_gene: NA
CDR3aa: CASSYGDEQFF
CDR3nt: TGTGCCAGCAGTTACGGGGATGAGCAGTTCTTC

v_gene: TRBV6-5
abundance: NA
j_gene: TRBJ2-3
d_gene: NA
CDR3aa: CASSYSDRTSTDTQYF
CDR3nt: TGTGCCAGCAGTTACTCGGACAGAACTTCCACAGATACGCAGTATTTT

v_gene: TRBV7-9
abundance: NA
j_gene: TRBJ1-3
d_gene: NA
CDR3aa: CASSLRGNTIYF
CDR3nt: TGTGCCAGCAGCTTAAGGGGAAACACCATATATTTT

v_gene: TRBV27
abundance: NA
j_gene: TRBJ1-4
d_gene: NA
CDR3aa: CASSLSRTAYEKLFF
CDR3nt: TGTGCCAGCAGTTTATCCAGGACAGCGTATGAAAAACTGTTTTTT

v_gene: TRBV5-1
abundance: once
j_gene: TRBJ2-3
d_gene: TRBD2
CDR3aa: CASRYEREMTDTQYF
CDR3nt: TGCGCCAGCAGGTACGAGCGGGAGATGACAGATACGCAGTATTTT

v_gene: TRBV6-6
abundance: NA
j_gene: TRBJ2-1
d_gene: NA
CDR3aa: CASSSPGGWDNEQFF
CDR3nt: TGTGCCAGCAGTTCGCCGGGGGGCTGGGACAATGAGCAGTTCTTC

v_gene: TRBV4-1
abundance: NA
j_gene: TRBJ2-7
d_gene: TRBD2
CDR3aa: CASSQTSGGHSYEQYF
CDR3nt: TGCGCCAGCAGCCAAACTAGCGGGGGCCACTCCTACGAGCAGTACTTC

v_gene: TRBV7-9
abundance: NA
j_gene: TRBJ2-5
d_gene: TRBD2
CDR3aa: CASSLSGGPQETQYF
CDR3nt: TGTGCCAGCAGCCTTAGCGGGGGCCCTCAAGAGACCCAGTACTTC

v_gene: TRBV21-1
abundance: NA
j_gene: TRBJ2-3
d_gene: NA
CDR3aa: CASSKERFASGSTDTQYF
CDR3nt: NA